The 21 T cell receptor beta chains below come from one sample, sequenced in a study of T cells in Graves' hyperthyroidism and ophthalmopathy (dated by TCRdb to the late 2010s). Libraries were built with multiplex PCR. Sequenced on an Illumina HiSeq 2000. TCR beta CDR3 regions were amplified from RNA transcripts. The TCR CDR3 was subjected to a first round of RT-PCR using the HTBI primer set and the Qiagen OneStep RT-PCR kit. TCRdb handled the public reads itself, with Q25 trimming in fastp and clone calling in MiXCR, and kept productive beta chains. Identical CDR3 protein sequences are pooled into one entry, listed with their most common genes and DNA. The table for this sample lists a few hundred thousand distinct CDR3 sequences; approximately 20% of them were counted only once. The ten largest make up about two fifths of the sample. The sequenced sample consisted of blood. All receptors derive from a man aged 40-49 years with Graves' hyperthyroidism.

The chain couples TRBV4-1 to TRBJ2-7; no clear D. Germline CDR1 and CDR2: MGHRA and YSYEKL. The CDR3 is made up of 13 amino acids. The V and J ends lost 1 base and 2 bases respectively, with 6 bases between them. CDR3 sequence (DNA): TGCGCCAGCAGCCAAGTGCTTACCTACGAGCAGTACTTC. This encodes CASSQVLTYEQYF.

This clonotype showed up just once. The genes are TRBV20-1 and TRBJ2-2, with TRBD2 matching 7 bases. Germline V gene sequence: CDR1 DFQATT, CDR2 SNEGSKA (reference sequence). The CDR3 contains 17 residues. J lost 6 bases, V lost 4 bases, and 17 bases had no gene match. CDR3 region: CSATSKNRSGVAGELFF. The DNA of the CDR3 is TGCAGTGCTACATCGAAGAATAGGAGCGGGGTCGCCGGGGAGCTGTTTTTT.

This clonotype was seen many times. CDR3 loop: CASSLVASGGAQNIQYF. In DNA form, the CDR3 reads TGCGCCAGCAGCTTGGTGGCTAGCGGGGGGGCCCAAAACATTCAGTACTTC. The rearrangement uses TRBV5-1 and TRBJ2-4; 12 nucleotides match TRBD2. V lost 0 bases to trimming and J lost 5 bases; unmatched junction nucleotides: 6. The CDR3 loop spans 17 amino acids. Germline CDR1 reads SGHRS; CDR2 reads YFSETQ.

Many counts were recorded for this clonotype. The chain has TRBV6-2 or TRBV6-3 and TRBJ2-3, with TRBD2 identical over 10 bases. Germline loops: CDR1 MNHEY, CDR2 SVGEGT. V dropped 6 bases and J dropped 2; count of bases not matched to a gene: 11. This CDR3 spans 17 amino acids. This CDR3 is CASSPLAGRINTDTQYF. CDR3 DNA: TGTGCCAGCAGCCCACTAGCGGGGCGGATAAACACAGATACGCAGTATTTT.

This clonotype was recorded many times. The chain employs TRBV10-3 and TRBJ2-3; D is unclear. Germline V gene lookup returns CDR1 ENHRY and CDR2 SYGVKD. Trimming removed 5 bases at V and 0 bases at J, with 12 bases between. The CDR3 has 15 amino acids. The CDR3: CAISPQASSTDTQYF. CDR3 DNA sequence: TGTGCCATCAGTCCGCAGGCATCTAGCACAGATACGCAGTATTTT.

This clonotype has at least ten counts. This chain links TRBV20-1 with TRBJ2-5; D remains unclear. Trimming took 1 base from V and 4 from J, leaving 7 bases between them. The CDR3 has 12 residues. CDR1 and CDR2 (germline): DFQATT, SNEGSKA (reference sequence). The CDR3 DNA reads TGCAGTGCTAGAGCCCCTGGAGAGACCCAGTACTTC. Its protein is CSARAPGETQYF.

This chain joins TRBV14 and TRBJ2-7; 10 nucleotides match TRBD2. This CDR3 contains 14 residues. Germline V CDR1 and CDR2: SGHDN, FVKESK. V lost 5 bases, J lost 9 bases, and 10 bases stayed unmatched. In DNA, the CDR3 is TGTGCCAGCAGCTTCAGCGGGAGGGCCAAGAGGCAGTACTTC. Translating gives CASSFSGRAKRQYF.

This clonotype was counted ten times or more. The chain couples TRBV11-1 to TRBJ2-5; 9 nucleotides match TRBD1. The CDR3 is made up of 15 amino acids. Germline CDR1 SGHAT, CDR2 FQDESV (reference sequence). V gave up 6 bases and J gave up 5 bases; unmatched junction bases: 10. The CDR3 loop reads CASRVGQGGPETQYF. The CDR3 DNA sequence: TGTGCCAGCAGGGTGGGACAGGGAGGGCCCGAGACCCAGTACTTC.

This clonotype was seen many times. The chain recombines TRBV7-9 with TRBJ2-2, with D possibly being TRBD2 (5 bases). V was trimmed by 7 bases and J by 1 base, leaving 10 bases between them. This CDR3 region has 14 residues. Germline CDR1 reads SEHNR; CDR2 reads FQNEAQ (reference sequence). DNA of the CDR3: TGTGCCAGCACCGCGGGTAGGAACACCGGGGAGCTGTTTTTT. Translated: CASTAGRNTGELFF.

This clonotype appeared many times. The CDR3 here is CASSLGIAAQSTDTQYF. The CDR3 DNA reads TGCGCCAGCAGCTTGGGGATAGCCGCTCAAAGCACAGATACGCAGTATTTT. The chain has TRBV5-1 and TRBJ2-3; D gene uncertain. This CDR3 has 17 residues. Germline assignment: CDR1 SGHRS and CDR2 YFSETQ. Trimming cost V 0 bases and J 0 bases, with 14 bases left between them.

The CDR3 sequence: CSAGETENQPQHF. The DNA for the CDR3 is TGCAGCGCTGGGGAGACGGAAAATCAGCCCCAGCATTTT. The V call is TRBV29-1, the J call TRBJ1-5, with D hard to call. V lost 7 bases to trimming and J lost 4 bases, with 14 bases between them. CDR3 length: 13 residues. Germline V gives CDR1 SQVTM, CDR2 ANQGSEA.

This rearrangement joins TRBV4-3 to TRBJ2-7, with 11 nucleotides matching TRBD2. The CDR3 has 19 residues. Germline V gene lookup returns CDR1 LGHNA and CDR2 YSLEER. The junction had 12 bases not matched to a gene; V was cut back by 0 bases and J by 2 bases. The CDR3 DNA follows: TGCGCCAGCAGCCAAGAAATAGCGGGGGGGCTAACAACCCCCTACGAGCAGTACTTC. Translation: CASSQEIAGGLTTPYEQYF.

This clonotype has a count of ten or more. The chain employs TRBV13 and TRBJ1-2; D is possibly TRBD1 (5 bases). Germline V lookup: CDR1 PRHDT, CDR2 FYEKMQ (reference sequence). This CDR3 comprises 15 residues. With 5 bases removed from V and 3 bases from J, the gap between germline ends came to 16 bases. The CDR3 DNA sequence: TGTGCCAGCAGCCCGATAAAGGGGCTCGACTATGGCTACACCTTC. Encoded protein: CASSPIKGLDYGYTF.

This clonotype was seen more than once but under ten times. The J gene is TRBJ2-6, the V gene TRBV7-9, with a tentative D call TRBD1 (5 bases). Germline CDR1 and CDR2: SEHNR and FQNEAQ (reference sequence). V lost 2 bases, J lost 0 bases, and 17 bases lay in between. The CDR3 loop spans 19 amino acids. The CDR3 is CASSLPLLGHSSGANVLTF. DNA of the CDR3: TGTGCCAGCAGCTTACCCCTGCTAGGACATAGCTCTGGGGCCAACGTCCTGACTTTC. The full variable domain, in which reference TRBV7-9 and TRBJ2-6 provide the parts outside the CDR3, is DTGVSQNPRHKITKRGQNVTFRCDPISEHNRLYWYRQTLGQGPEFLTYFQNEAQLEKSRLLSDRFSAERPKGSFSTLEIQRTEQGDSAMYLCASSLPLLGHSSGANVLTFGAGSRLTVL.

This clonotype was observed many times. V is TRBV27 and J is TRBJ2-3, with D maybe TRBD1 (6 bases). V was clipped by 8 bases and J by 0 bases, with 15 bases between them. This CDR3 spans 15 amino acids. Germline CDR1 and CDR2: MNHEY and SMNVEV (reference sequence). The CDR3 bases are TGTGCCAGCTCCCCACAGGGATCTAGCACAGATACGCAGTATTTT. Its translation is CASSPQGSSTDTQYF.

The V gene is TRBV7-9, the J gene TRBJ2-3, with TRBD1 identical over 8 bases. Trimming cost V 2 bases and J 1 base; bases outside gene matches: 8. This CDR3 is built from 17 residues. Germline loops: CDR1 SEHNR, CDR2 FQNEAQ (reference sequence). The CDR3 region is CASSLRRTGLGTDTQYF. CDR3 in DNA: TGTGCCAGCAGCTTACGTAGGACAGGGCTCGGCACAGATACGCAGTATTTT. Together with reference TRBV7-9 and TRBJ2-3, the CDR3 gives the full variable domain: DTGVSQNPRHKITKRGQNVTFRCDPISEHNRLYWYRQTLGQGPEFLTYFQNEAQLEKSRLLSDRFSAERPKGSFSTLEIQRTEQGDSAMYLCASSLRRTGLGTDTQYFGPGTRLTVL.

This clonotype was seen repeatedly, ten times or more. V usage is TRBV6-2 or TRBV6-3 and J usage is TRBJ1-1, with TRBD1 matching 8 bases. Unmatched junction bases numbered 9, after V lost 6 bases and J lost 3 bases. CDR3 length: 15 residues. The V gene's germline CDR1 is MNHEY and CDR2 SVGEGT. CDR3 in amino acids: CASSPTSQGDTEAFF. The CDR3 DNA sequence: TGTGCCAGCAGCCCCACCTCACAGGGGGACACTGAAGCTTTCTTT.

This clonotype occurred many times. The CDR3 nucleotides are TGTGCCAGCAGCCAAGTGGTGACAAACACAGATACGCAGTATTTT. Encoded protein: CASSQVVTNTDTQYF. The V call is TRBV14, the J call TRBJ2-3; D ambiguous. Germline V gene sequence: CDR1 SGHDN, CDR2 FVKESK. With 1 base removed from V and 2 bases from J, the gap between germline ends came to 10 bases. The CDR3 loop spans 15 amino acids.

This clonotype was detected ten times or more. The chain employs TRBV12-3 or TRBV12-4 and TRBJ2-1; 7 nucleotides align to TRBD2. The trim removed 3 bases at V and 0 bases at J, leaving 5 bases unmatched. This CDR3 contains 16 residues. In DNA form, the CDR3 reads TGTGCCAGCAGTTTGGAAACGGGGGGCTCCTACAATGAGCAGTTCTTC. Translation gives CASSLETGGSYNEQFF.

The chain carries TRBV28 and TRBJ1-6, with a tentative D call TRBD1 (6 bases). This CDR3 has 16 amino acids. Trimming shortened V by 2 bases and J by 6 bases, and 14 bases separated the two germline ends. Per germline, CDR1 MDHEN and CDR2 SYDVKM. CDR3 region: CASSLGSGAGNSPLHF. CDR3 nucleotides: TGTGCCAGCAGTTTAGGATCAGGGGCGGGTAATTCACCCCTCCACTTT.

In its sample, this clonotype was seen many times. The rearrangement links TRBV12-3 or TRBV12-4 to TRBJ1-5; D is undetermined. CDR3 length: 12 amino acids. V dropped 6 bases and J dropped 3 bases, with 6 bases sitting between them. The CDR3 DNA sequence: TGTGCCAGCAGCACCCCCAATCAGCCCCAGCATTTT. Translating it yields CASSTPNQPQHF.